Here is one T cell receptor beta chain with its context. What it binds is unknown. Regarding treatment: oral pan-JAK inhibitor, 5-10 mg twice daily. PBMC-derived CD4+ and CD8+ T cells were sorted. This entry comes from a study of CD8+ T cells in alopecia areata. Study-wide context: Treatment comprised oral tofacitinib, 5 to 10 mg twice daily, in treated patients. Dosing with tofacitinib proceeded for 6 to 18 months, followed by 6 months off drug.

The V and J ends lost 5 bases and 4 bases, in that order; junction bases with no gene match: 9. Germline values: CDR1 SEHNR, CDR2 FQNEAQ (reference sequence). The CDR3 extends over 15 amino acids. Broader study findings: Relative to mice, TCR sharing across patients was less clear, a difference possibly HLA-related.

Sequencing used cDNA as its template, made by extracting RNA and reverse transcribing it. Assay: immunoSEQ multiplex PCR; the TCRdb copy retains only in-frame clones and omits some. The repertoire holds 95,000 to 100,000 clones, just under 60% seen once, with around 17% in the top ten. This receptor was identified in a human donor with alopecia areata. This specimen consisted of CD8+ T cells sorted from blood, obtained at approximately week 60, from a patient treated with tofacitinib. This sequence joins TRBV7-9 and TRBJ2-7, with 9 positions matching TRBD1. CDR3 sequence (DNA): TGTGCCAGCAGCCCCCAGGACAGGGGTCCGTACGAGCAGTACTTC. Its protein product is CASSPQDRGPYEQYF.